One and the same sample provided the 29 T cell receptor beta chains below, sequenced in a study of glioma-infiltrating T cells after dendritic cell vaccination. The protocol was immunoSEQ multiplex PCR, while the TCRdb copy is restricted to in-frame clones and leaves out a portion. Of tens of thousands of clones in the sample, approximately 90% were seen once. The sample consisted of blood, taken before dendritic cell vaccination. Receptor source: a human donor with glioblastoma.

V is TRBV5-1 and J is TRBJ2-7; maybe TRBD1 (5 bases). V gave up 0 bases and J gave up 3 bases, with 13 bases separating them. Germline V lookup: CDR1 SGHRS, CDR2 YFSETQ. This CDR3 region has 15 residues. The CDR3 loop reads CASSLAGQGGYEQYF. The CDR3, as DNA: TGCGCCAGCAGCTTGGCCGGGCAGGGTGGCTACGAGCAGTACTTC.

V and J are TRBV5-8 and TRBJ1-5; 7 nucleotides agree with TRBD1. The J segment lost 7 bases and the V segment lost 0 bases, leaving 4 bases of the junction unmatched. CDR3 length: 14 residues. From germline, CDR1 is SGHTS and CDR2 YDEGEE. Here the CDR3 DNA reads TGTGCCAGCAGCTTGGGACAGGGAGGACAGCCCCAGCATTTT. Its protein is CASSLGQGGQPQHF.

Here the CDR3 DNA reads TGTGCCAGCCTGAATGGGACTAGCACGAATGAGCAGTTCTTC. It translates to CASLNGTSTNEQFF. This chain connects TRBV2 to TRBJ2-1, with TRBD2 identical over 9 bases. V lost 8 bases and J lost 7; bases outside the gene matches: 9. Looked up from germline, CDR1 is SNHLY and CDR2 is FYNNEI. The CDR3 totals 14 residues.

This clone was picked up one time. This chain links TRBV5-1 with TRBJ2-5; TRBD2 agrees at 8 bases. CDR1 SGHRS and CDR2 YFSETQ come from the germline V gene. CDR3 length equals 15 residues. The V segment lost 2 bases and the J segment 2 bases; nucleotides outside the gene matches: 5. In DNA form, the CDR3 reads TGCGCCAGCAGCTTACAGACTAGCGCGCAAGAGACCCAGTACTTC. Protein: CASSLQTSAQETQYF.

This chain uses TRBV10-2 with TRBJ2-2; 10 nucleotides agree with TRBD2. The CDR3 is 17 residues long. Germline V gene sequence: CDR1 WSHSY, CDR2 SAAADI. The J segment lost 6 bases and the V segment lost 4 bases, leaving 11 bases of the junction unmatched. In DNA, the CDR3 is TGCGCCAGCAGTGTGGCTAGCGGGAGTATCGTTCCCGGGGAGCTGTTTTTT. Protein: CASSVASGSIVPGELFF.

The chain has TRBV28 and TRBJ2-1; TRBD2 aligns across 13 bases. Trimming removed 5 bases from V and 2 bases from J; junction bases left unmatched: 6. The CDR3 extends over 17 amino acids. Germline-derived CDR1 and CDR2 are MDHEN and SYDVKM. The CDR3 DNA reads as TGTGCCAGCAGTGAGACTAGCGGGAGGACAGCCTACAATGAGCAGTTCTTC. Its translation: CASSETSGRTAYNEQFF.

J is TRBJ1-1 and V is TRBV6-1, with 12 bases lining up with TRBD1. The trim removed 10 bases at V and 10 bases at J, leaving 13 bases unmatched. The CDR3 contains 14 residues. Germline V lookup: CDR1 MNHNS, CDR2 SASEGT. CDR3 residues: CAIRGGTGGAGAFF. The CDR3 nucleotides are TGTGCCATACGGGGCGGGACAGGGGGCGCAGGAGCTTTCTTT.

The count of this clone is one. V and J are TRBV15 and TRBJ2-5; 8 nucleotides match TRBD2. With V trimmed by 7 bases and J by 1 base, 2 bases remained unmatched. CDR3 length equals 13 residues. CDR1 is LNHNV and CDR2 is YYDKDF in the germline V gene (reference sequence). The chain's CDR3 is CATIAGGQETQYF. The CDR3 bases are TGTGCCACCATCGCGGGGGGCCAAGAGACCCAGTACTTC.

CDR3 region: CASSASGRMPGELFF. The CDR3 DNA follows: TGCGCCAGCAGCGCTAGCGGGAGGATGCCCGGGGAGCTGTTTTTT. This sequence joins TRBV5-1 and TRBJ2-2; 11 bases match TRBD2. Germline trimming cut 4 bases from V and 6 bases from J; bases unmatched to any gene: 5. The CDR3 covers 15 residues. The germline V gene has CDR1 SGHRS and CDR2 YFSETQ.

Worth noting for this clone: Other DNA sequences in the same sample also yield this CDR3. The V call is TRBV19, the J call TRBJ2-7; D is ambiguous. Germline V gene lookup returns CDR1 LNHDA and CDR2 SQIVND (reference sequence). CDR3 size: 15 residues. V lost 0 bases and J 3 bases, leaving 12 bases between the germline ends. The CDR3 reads CASSIDLGRNYEQYF. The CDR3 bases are TGTGCCAGTAGTATAGATCTGGGCAGGAACTACGAGCAGTACTTC.

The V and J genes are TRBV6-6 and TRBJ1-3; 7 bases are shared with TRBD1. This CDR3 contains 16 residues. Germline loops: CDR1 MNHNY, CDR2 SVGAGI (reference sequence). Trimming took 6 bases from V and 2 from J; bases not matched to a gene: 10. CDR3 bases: TGTGCCAGCAGCCCGACAGGGAACTCCGCTGGAAACACCATATATTTT. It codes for CASSPTGNSAGNTIYF.

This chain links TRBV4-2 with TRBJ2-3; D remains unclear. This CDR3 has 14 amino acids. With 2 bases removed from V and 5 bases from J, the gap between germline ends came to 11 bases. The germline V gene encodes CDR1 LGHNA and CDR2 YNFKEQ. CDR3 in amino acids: CASSQPSAGDTQYF. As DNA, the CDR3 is TGTGCCAGCAGCCAACCCAGCGCTGGAGATACGCAGTATTTT.

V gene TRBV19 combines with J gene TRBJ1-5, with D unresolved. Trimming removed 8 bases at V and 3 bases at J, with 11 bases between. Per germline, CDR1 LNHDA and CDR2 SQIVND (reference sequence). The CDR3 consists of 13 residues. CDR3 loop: CASSFTANQPQHF. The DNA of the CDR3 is TGTGCCAGTTCATTTACTGCCAATCAGCCCCAGCATTTT.

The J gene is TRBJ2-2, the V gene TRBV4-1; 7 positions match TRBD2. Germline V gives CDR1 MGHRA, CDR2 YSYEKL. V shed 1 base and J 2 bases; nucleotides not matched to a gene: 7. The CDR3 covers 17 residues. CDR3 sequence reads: CASSQANMGLNTGELFF. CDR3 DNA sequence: TGCGCCAGCAGCCAAGCTAACATGGGACTAAACACCGGGGAGCTGTTTTTT.

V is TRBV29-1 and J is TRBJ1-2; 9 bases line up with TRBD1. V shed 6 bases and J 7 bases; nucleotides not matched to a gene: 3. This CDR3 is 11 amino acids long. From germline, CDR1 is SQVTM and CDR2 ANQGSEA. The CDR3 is CSVTGGGGYTF. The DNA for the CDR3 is TGCAGCGTCACAGGGGGCGGTGGCTACACCTTC. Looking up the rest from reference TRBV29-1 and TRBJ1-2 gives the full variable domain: SAVISQKPSRDICQRGTSLTIQCQVDSQVTMMFWYRQQPGQSLTLIATANQGSEATYESGFVIDKFPISRPNLTFSTLTVSNMSPEDSSIYLCSVTGGGGYTFGSGTRLTVV.

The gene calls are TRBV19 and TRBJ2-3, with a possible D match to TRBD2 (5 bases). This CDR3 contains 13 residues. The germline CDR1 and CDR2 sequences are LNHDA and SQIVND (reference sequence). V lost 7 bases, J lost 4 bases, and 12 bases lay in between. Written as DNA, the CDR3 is TGTGCCAGTAAGAGGGTTTCGGCAGATACGCAGTATTTT. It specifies CASKRVSADTQYF.

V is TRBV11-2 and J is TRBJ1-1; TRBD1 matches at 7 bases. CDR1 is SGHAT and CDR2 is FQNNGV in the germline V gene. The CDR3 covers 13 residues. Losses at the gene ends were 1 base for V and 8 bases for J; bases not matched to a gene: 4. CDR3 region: CASSLGQGREAFF. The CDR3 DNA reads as TGTGCCAGCAGCTTAGGACAGGGTCGGGAAGCTTTCTTT.

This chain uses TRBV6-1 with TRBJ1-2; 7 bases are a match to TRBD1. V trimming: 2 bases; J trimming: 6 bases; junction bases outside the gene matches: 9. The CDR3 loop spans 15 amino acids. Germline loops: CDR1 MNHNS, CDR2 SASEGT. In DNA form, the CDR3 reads TGTGCCAGCAGTGAAAGACAGGGAGAGCTGGATGGCTACACCTTC. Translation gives CASSERQGELDGYTF.

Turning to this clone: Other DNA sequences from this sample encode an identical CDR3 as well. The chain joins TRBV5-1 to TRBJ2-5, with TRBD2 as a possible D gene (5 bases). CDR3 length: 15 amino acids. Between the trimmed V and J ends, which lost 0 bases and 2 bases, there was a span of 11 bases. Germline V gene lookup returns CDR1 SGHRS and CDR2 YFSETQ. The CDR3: CASSLGYGLQETQYF. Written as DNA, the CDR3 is TGCGCCAGCAGCTTGGGGTACGGACTGCAAGAGACCCAGTACTTC.

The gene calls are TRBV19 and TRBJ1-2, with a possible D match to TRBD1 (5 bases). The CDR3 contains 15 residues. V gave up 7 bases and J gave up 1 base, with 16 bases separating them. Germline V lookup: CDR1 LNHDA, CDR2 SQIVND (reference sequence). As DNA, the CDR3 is TGTGCCAGTAAGAGGAGGGGACGCATTAACTATGGCTACACCTTC. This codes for CASKRRGRINYGYTF.

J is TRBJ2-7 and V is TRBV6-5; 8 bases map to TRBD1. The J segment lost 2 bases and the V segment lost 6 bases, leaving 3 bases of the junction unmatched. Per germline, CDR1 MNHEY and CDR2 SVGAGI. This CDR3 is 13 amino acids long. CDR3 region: CASRQQGAYEQYF. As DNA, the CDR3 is TGTGCCAGCAGGCAACAGGGGGCCTACGAGCAGTACTTC.

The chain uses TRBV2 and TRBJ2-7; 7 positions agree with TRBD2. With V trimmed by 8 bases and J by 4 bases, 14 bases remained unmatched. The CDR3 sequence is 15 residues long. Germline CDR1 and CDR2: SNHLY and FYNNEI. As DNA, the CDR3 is TGTGCCAGCGGAGGGTCGGCGGGAGTTAGTTACGAGCAGTACTTC. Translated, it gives CASGGSAGVSYEQYF.

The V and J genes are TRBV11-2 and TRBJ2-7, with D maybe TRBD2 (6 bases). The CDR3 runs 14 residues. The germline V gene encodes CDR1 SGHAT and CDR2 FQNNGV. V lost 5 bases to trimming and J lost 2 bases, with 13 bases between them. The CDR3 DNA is TGTGCCAGCAGCCCCTTGGGGGGACCCTACGAGCAGTACTTC. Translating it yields CASSPLGGPYEQYF.

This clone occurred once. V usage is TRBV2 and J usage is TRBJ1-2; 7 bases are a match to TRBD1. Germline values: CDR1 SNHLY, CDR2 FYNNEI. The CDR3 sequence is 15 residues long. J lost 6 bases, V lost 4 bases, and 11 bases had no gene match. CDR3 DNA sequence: TGTGCCAGCAGTGTCGGGCAGGGGGTGAGCAATGGCTACACCTTC. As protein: CASSVGQGVSNGYTF.

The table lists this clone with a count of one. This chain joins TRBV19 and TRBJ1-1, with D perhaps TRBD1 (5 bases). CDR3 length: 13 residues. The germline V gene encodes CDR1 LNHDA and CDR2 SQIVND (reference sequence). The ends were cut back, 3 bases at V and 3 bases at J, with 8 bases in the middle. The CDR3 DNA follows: TGTGCCAGTAGTATTGCGGGGGACACTGAAGCTTTCTTT. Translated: CASSIAGDTEAFF.

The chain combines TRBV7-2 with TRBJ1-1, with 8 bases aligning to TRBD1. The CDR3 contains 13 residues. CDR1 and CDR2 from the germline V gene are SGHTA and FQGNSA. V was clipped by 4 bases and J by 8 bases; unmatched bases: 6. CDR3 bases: TGTGCCAGCAGCTACCGAGGGGACAGGGAAGCTTTCTTT. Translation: CASSYRGDREAFF. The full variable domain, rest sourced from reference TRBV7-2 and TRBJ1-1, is GAGVSQSPSNKVTEKGKDVELRCDPISGHTALYWYRQSLGQGLEFLIYFQGNSAPDKSGLPSDRFSAERTGGSVSTLTIQRTQQEDSAVYLCASSYRGDREAFFGQGTRLTVV.

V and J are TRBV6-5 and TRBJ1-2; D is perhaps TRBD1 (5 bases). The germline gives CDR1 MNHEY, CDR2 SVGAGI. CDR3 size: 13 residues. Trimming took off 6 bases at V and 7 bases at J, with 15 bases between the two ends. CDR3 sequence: CASRTGGPGGYTF. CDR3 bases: TGTGCCAGCAGGACCGGGGGTCCGGGTGGCTACACCTTC.

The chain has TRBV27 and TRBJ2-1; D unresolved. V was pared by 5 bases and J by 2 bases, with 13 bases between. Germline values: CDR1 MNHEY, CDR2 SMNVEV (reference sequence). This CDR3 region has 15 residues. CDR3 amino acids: CASSQERLAYNEQFF. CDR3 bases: TGTGCCAGCAGTCAAGAAAGACTGGCCTACAATGAGCAGTTCTTC.

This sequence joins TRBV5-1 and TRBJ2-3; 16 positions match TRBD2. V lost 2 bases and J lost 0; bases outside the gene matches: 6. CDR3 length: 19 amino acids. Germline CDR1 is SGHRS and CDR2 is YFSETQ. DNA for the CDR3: TGCGCCAGCAGCTTTACCGGGACTAGCGGGAGGGTAAGCACAGATACGCAGTATTTT. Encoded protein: CASSFTGTSGRVSTDTQYF.